This is a list of T cell receptor beta chains from one sample in a study of vaccination and CD4 T cells after COVID-19. TCRdb reanalysed the PCR reads using MiXCR and keeps one entry per CDR3 protein. The repertoire holds 11,000 to 15,000 distinct CDR3 sequences, approximately 60% seen once, with roughly a fifth in the top ten. These TCRs' antigens remain unknown. The sample was CD4+ T cells from blood, cultured in vitro. The receptors were gathered from a human donor who had recovered from COVID-19. Each CDR3 is given with its conserved first and last residue. A D gene is named only where the DNA matches it firmly. The listing skips clone size in some rows; elsewhere it reads once, few, many or a size class.

clone_size	d_call	v_call	j_call	cdr3_nt	cdr3_aa
.	TRBD2	TRBV15	TRBJ2-5	TGTGCCACCAGTCCGGGGGGGCAGCGTCTGCAAGAGACCCAGTACTTC	CATSPGGQRLQETQYF
few	.	TRBV27	TRBJ1-1	TGTGCCAGCAGTCCGCCGCAAGGTAAGACAGCGAACACTGAAGCTTTCTTT	CASSPPQGKTANTEAFF
once	.	TRBV7-2	TRBJ2-1	TGTGCCAGCAGCATTCAGCGGGACAATGAGCAGTTCTTC	CASSIQRDNEQFF
.	.	TRBV7-4	TRBJ1-2	TGTGCCAGCAGCGAGGGGGGGAACTATGGCTACACCTTC	CASSEGGNYGYTF
.	.	TRBV6-2/TRBV6-3	TRBJ2-7	TGTGCCAGCAGTTTTTACGGATCCTTAAGGTCCTACGAGCAGTACTTC	CASSFYGSLRSYEQYF
.	.	TRBV27	TRBJ1-6	TGTGCCAGCAGTTCTACGCCTCCTCGGACCAGCTCCTATAATTCACCCCTCCACTTT	CASSSTPPRTSSYNSPLHF
few	.	TRBV30	TRBJ1-5	TGTGCCTGGAGCGACGGCGGGGGAGGGCAGCCCCAGCATTTT	CAWSDGGGGQPQHF
.	.	TRBV6-1	TRBJ1-1	TGTGCCAGCAGTGAGTTGTGGGCCCGGACTGAAGCTTTCTTT	CASSELWARTEAFF
.	.	TRBV9	TRBJ1-6	TGTGCCAGCAGCGTAGACGATTTCCGCTCACCCCTCCACTTT	CASSVDDFRSPLHF
.	.	TRBV14	TRBJ1-3	TGTGCCAGCAGCGGGCGGGGGCCGGGAAACACCATATATTTT	CASSGRGPGNTIYF
.	.	TRBV6-2/TRBV6-3	TRBJ2-5	TGTGCCAGCAGTAACGATCCGGCCACCGGGACCCAGTACTTC	CASSNDPATGTQYF
.	.	TRBV9	TRBJ2-7	TGTGCCAGCAGCGTAGAAATTGGGCCCTCCTACGAGCAGTACTTC	CASSVEIGPSYEQYF
.	.	TRBV6-2/TRBV6-3	TRBJ1-5	TGTGCCAGCAGCACCCCCGGGAGAGTCAATCAGCCCCAGCATTTT	CASSTPGRVNQPQHF
once	.	TRBV30	TRBJ2-7	TGTGCCTGGAGTGGTGGGGGTTCCTCCTACGAGCAGTACTTC	CAWSGGGSSYEQYF
.	.	TRBV20-1	TRBJ2-7	TGCAGTGCTGGGGACTCCTACGAGCAGTACTTC	CSAGDSYEQYF
once	.	TRBV6-2/TRBV6-3	TRBJ2-2	TGTGCCAGCAGTTACTCGAAGACCTCAATTAACACCGGGGAGCTGTTTTTT	CASSYSKTSINTGELFF
.	.	TRBV18	TRBJ1-6	TGTGCCAGCTCCCAGCGGGCGGGGCAGCATAATTCACCCCTCCACTTT	CASSQRAGQHNSPLHF
few	.	TRBV28	TRBJ2-2	TGTGCCAGTGAAGGGGAGTTAAACACCGGGGAGCTGTTTTTT	CASEGELNTGELFF
.	.	TRBV6-1	TRBJ2-7	TGTGCCAGCAGATTAGACTTAAACTACGAGCAGTACTTC	CASRLDLNYEQYF
few	.	TRBV11-3	TRBJ1-2	TGTGCCAGCAGCTTAGATCAGCAACAGGCCGAAACCTTC	CASSLDQQQAETF
.	TRBD2	TRBV7-2	TRBJ2-5	TGTGCCAGCAGCTTAGAGGCTAGCGGGGGGGCCTCCCAAGAGACCCAGTACTTC	CASSLEASGGASQETQYF
.	TRBD2	TRBV6-2/TRBV6-3	TRBJ2-5	TGTGCCAGCAGACAACCCGGGACTAGCGGTCCCGGGACCCAGTACTTC	CASRQPGTSGPGTQYF
.	TRBD2	TRBV7-3	TRBJ2-1	TGTGCCAGCAGCATCCAGCGGGATTATGAGCAGTTCTTC	CASSIQRDYEQFF
.	TRBD1	TRBV20-1	TRBJ1-2	TGCAGTGCTAGCGCTTCCCCCGGGACACTCAAGGGGGCCTGGGACAGGAATCTCTATGGCTACACCTTC	CSASASPGTLKGAWDRNLYGYTF
.	TRBD1	TRBV5-4	TRBJ1-1	TGTGCCAGCAGCCCGAACCGACAGGGATCTGAAGCTTTCTTT	CASSPNRQGSEAFF
.	.	TRBV6-5	TRBJ1-3	TGTGCCAGCAGTTACGGGGGAGCGGCCTCTGGAAACACCATATATTTT	CASSYGGAASGNTIYF
.	.	TRBV27	TRBJ2-1	TGTGCCAGCAGTCTATTAGGAAGGGGGGGTTACAATGAGCAGTTCTTC	CASSLLGRGGYNEQFF
.	.	TRBV6-1	TRBJ1-1	TGTGCCAGCAATCTCAGGGAGGGCACTGAAGCTTTCTTT	CASNLREGTEAFF
.	TRBD2	TRBV2	TRBJ2-3	TGTGCCAGCAGTCCCGGGCCAGCGGGGCCTACCTCGCACACGCAGTATTTT	CASSPGPAGPTSHTQYF
.	.	TRBV6-1	TRBJ2-5	TGTGCCAGCAGTGCCACGTGGGGACAAGAGACCCAGTACTTC	CASSATWGQETQYF
few	.	TRBV10-1	TRBJ2-2	TGCGCCAGCAGTGCTCGGAACGGGGAGCTGTTTTTT	CASSARNGELFF
.	.	TRBV6-1	TRBJ2-4	TGTGCCAGCAGTGAAAGCCCTAGCCTAAACATTCAGTACTTC	CASSESPSLNIQYF
.	TRBD1	TRBV18	TRBJ2-5	TGTGCCAGCTCACCACAGACAGGGAAGTCGGAGACCCAGTACTTC	CASSPQTGKSETQYF
few	TRBD1	TRBV20-1	TRBJ1-2	TGCAGTGCTCGTGACACAGGGACAGCTAACTATGGCTACACCTTC	CSARDTGTANYGYTF